This TCR beta chain was identified in a study of sequential checkpoint blockade in melanoma. In the study overall: Arm A got nivolumab then ipilimumab; arm B the reverse, 1:1. Each arm's sequence ended with maintenance nivolumab.

Treatment defined: randomized to nivolumab then ipilimumab (arm A) or the reverse (arm B). No patient had prior DNA-damaging chemotherapy. PBMC sorting kept live CD3+CD8+ cells without CD19 or CD56. Measured with immunoSEQ multiplex PCR; TCRdb has only the in-frame clones, and not every one. The sample has roughly 10,000 clones; about three quarters are singletons. The CDR3 has 15 amino acids. Germline V CDR1 and CDR2: MNHEY, SMNVEV (reference sequence). Unmatched junction bases numbered 2, after V lost 6 bases and J lost 0 bases. Sequencing was performed on CD8+ T cells sorted from blood (inferred from file names), taken from a patient given nivolumab and ipilimumab in sequence. This TCR came from a human donor with melanoma. This chain joins TRBV27 and TRBJ2-1; 10 nucleotides line up with TRBD2. CDR3 region: CASRTSGNSYNEQFF. In DNA, the CDR3 is TGTGCCAGCAGAACTAGCGGGAACTCCTACAATGAGCAGTTCTTC.